What follows are 5 T cell receptor beta chains derived from one specimen sequenced in a study of T cell repertoires in cytomegalovirus infection. MiXCR, applied by TCRdb to the reads, yields one record per CDR3 protein. The sample consists of fewer than 200,000 distinct CDR3 sequences, roughly 14% of them appearing once. Sequences were obtained from PBMCs. Every receptor here comes from a human donor in good health (CMV status not recorded). Some clones in this sample may be carry-over from other donors' samples.

This clonotype has a count of ten or more. V usage is TRBV7-8 and J usage is TRBJ2-5; D is tentatively TRBD1 or TRBD2 (6 bases each). Germline V gene data show CDR1 as SGHVS and CDR2 as FQNEAQ. Trimming stripped 7 bases from V and 5 bases from J, with 14 bases between. CDR3 size: 13 residues. CDR3 residues: CASTPGAGETQYF. The CDR3 DNA reads as TGTGCCAGCACCCCGGGGGCGGGGGAGACCCAGTACTTC.

This clonotype came up a few times. The chain carries TRBV6-1 and TRBJ2-7; tentative D call: TRBD2 (5 bases). V was trimmed by 7 bases and J by 2 bases, leaving 15 bases between them. CDR1 MNHNS and CDR2 SASEGT come from the germline V gene. There are 14 residues in the CDR3. In DNA form, the CDR3 reads TGTGCCAGCACTAACTGGCAGAGGGCCTACGAGCAGTACTTC. Translated: CASTNWQRAYEQYF.

In this sample, this clonotype turned up many times. The V and J genes are TRBV7-2 and TRBJ1-2; 8 bases agree with TRBD1. Germline V CDR1 and CDR2: SGHTA, FQGNSA. This CDR3 is 17 amino acids long. The ends lost 4 bases at V and 3 bases at J; junction bases unmatched: 13. The CDR3 bases are TGTGCCAGCAGCTCCGAGGGGCCGACAGGGGCCTACTATGGCTACACCTTC. It specifies CASSSEGPTGAYYGYTF.

This clonotype was seen a handful of times. The rearrangement uses TRBV5-6 and TRBJ1-4, with 9 nucleotides matching TRBD1. Germline trimming cut 4 bases from V and 3 bases from J; bases unmatched to any gene: 7. This CDR3 has 16 amino acids. Germline V gene sequence: CDR1 SGHDT, CDR2 YYEEEE. The CDR3 sequence: CASSRSRQGANEKLFF. CDR3 bases: TGTGCCAGCAGCCGCTCGAGACAGGGGGCTAATGAAAAACTGTTTTTT.

This clonotype has just a few counts. V and J are TRBV20-1 and TRBJ1-2, with a tentative D call TRBD1 (6 bases). CDR1 and CDR2 from the germline V gene are DFQATT and SNEGSKA (reference sequence). V was clipped by 2 bases and J by 0 bases, with 16 bases between them. The CDR3 has 16 amino acids. For the CDR3, the DNA is TGCAGTGCTAGAACCCAACAGGGAACCACTAACTATGGCTACACCTTC. Translating it yields CSARTQQGTTNYGYTF.